The 17 T cell receptor beta chains in this list originate from one sample, sequenced in a study of OX40 agonist ivuxolimab in advanced cancers. Sequenced by immunoSEQ multiplex PCR; TCRdb stores in-frame clones only, minus some. This sample has around 62,000 clones, with around 87% found just once. The source was CD4+ or CD8+ T cells sorted from blood, collected in a trial of the OX40 agonist ivuxolimab. All receptors come from an adult with an advanced solid tumor such as melanoma, head and neck, liver or kidney cancer.

The chain recombines TRBV27 with TRBJ1-4; maybe TRBD1 (5 bases). Germline CDR1 MNHEY, CDR2 SMNVEV (reference sequence). The CDR3 length is 15 residues. Trimming shortened V by 2 bases and J by 0 bases, and 7 bases separated the two germline ends. In DNA, the CDR3 is TGTGCCAGCAGTTTAATCAGGGCAACTAATGAAAAACTGTTTTTT. As protein: CASSLIRATNEKLFF.

The chain links TRBV9 to TRBJ2-5; TRBD2 matches 8 bases. Trimming took 3 bases from V and 1 from J; bases not matched to a gene: 11. Germline-derived CDR1 and CDR2 are SGDLS and YYNGEE. The CDR3 runs to 17 residues. The chain's CDR3 is CASSGSVGGGPQETQYF. The CDR3 DNA reads as TGTGCCAGCAGCGGGTCCGTCGGGGGGGGGCCCCAAGAGACCCAGTACTTC. Combining the CDR3 with reference TRBV9 and TRBJ2-5 gives the whole variable domain DSGVTQTPKHLITATGQRVTLRCSPRSGDLSVYWYQQSLDQGLQFLIQYYNGEERAKGNILERFSAQQFPDLHSELNLSSLELGDSALYFCASSGSVGGGPQETQYFGPGTRLLVL.

In this sample, this clone turned up a few times. The CDR3 loop reads CASSLFATPNTEAFF. In DNA, the CDR3 is TGTGCCAGCAGCCTATTCGCTACCCCAAACACTGAAGCTTTCTTT. The chain links TRBV27 to TRBJ1-1; D not certain. The V gene lost 6 bases and the J gene lost 2 bases, with 16 bases spanning the gap. The CDR3 contains 15 residues. Germline CDR1 is MNHEY and CDR2 is SMNVEV (reference sequence).

V is TRBV5-1 and J is TRBJ1-4, with no clear D. V was trimmed by 8 bases and J by 0 bases, leaving 11 bases between them. The CDR3 has 14 residues. Germline CDR1 and CDR2: SGHRS and YFSETQ. CDR3 protein: CARTSGTTNEKLFF. The CDR3 nucleotides read TGCGCCAGAACCTCCGGGACAACTAATGAAAAACTGTTTTTT. Combining the CDR3 with reference TRBV5-1 and TRBJ1-4 gives the whole variable domain KAGVTQTPRYLIKTRGQQVTLSCSPISGHRSVSWYQQTPGQGLQFLFEYFSETQRNKGNFPGRFSGRQFSNSRSEMNVSTLELGDSALYLCARTSGTTNEKLFFGSGTQLSVL.

The rearrangement links TRBV6-6 to TRBJ2-1; tentatively, D is TRBD2 (7 bases). V lost 7 bases and J 6 bases, leaving 22 bases between the germline ends. The CDR3 is made up of 16 amino acids. Germline V gene lookup returns CDR1 MNHNY and CDR2 SVGAGI (reference sequence). CDR3 loop: CASKGVTGGRANEQFF. CDR3 nucleotides: TGTGCCAGCAAAGGGGTAACGGGGGGCCGGGCCAATGAGCAGTTCTTC.

The chain employs TRBV5-1 and TRBJ2-1; 8 positions match TRBD2. CDR3 length: 15 residues. The J segment lost 6 bases and the V segment lost 0 bases, leaving 5 bases of the junction unmatched. Looked up from germline, CDR1 is SGHRS and CDR2 is YFSETQ. The CDR3 spells CASSLAGGAINEQFF. The CDR3 DNA reads as TGCGCCAGCAGCTTGGCCGGGGGGGCGATCAATGAGCAGTTCTTC.

The chain has TRBV19 and TRBJ1-1; weak D call: TRBD1 (5 bases). From germline, CDR1 is LNHDA and CDR2 SQIVND (reference sequence). The germline V and J ends were trimmed by 3 bases and 0 bases, with 17 bases remaining between them. This CDR3 has 17 residues. The CDR3 protein is CASSIPSGRTVNTEAFF. The CDR3 DNA reads as TGTGCCAGTAGTATCCCGTCAGGGCGGACGGTGAACACTGAAGCTTTCTTT.

The rearrangement links TRBV7-9 to TRBJ2-1; D might be TRBD1 or TRBD2, each matching 5 bases. Germline CDR1 reads SEHNR; CDR2 reads FQNEAQ (reference sequence). The CDR3 length is 16 residues. V was trimmed by 4 bases and J by 9 bases, leaving 22 bases between them. CDR3 coding DNA: TGTGCCAGCAGCTCCTTCCGAGGGGCCCTGGGGAGTGAGCAGTTCTTC. Protein: CASSSFRGALGSEQFF.

V gene TRBV9 combines with J gene TRBJ2-3, with TRBD2 matching over 10 bases. V was clipped by 3 bases and J by 7 bases; unmatched bases: 8. The CDR3 contains 15 residues. Germline CDR1 SGDLS, CDR2 YYNGEE. CDR3 protein: CASSARASGGYTQYF. The CDR3 coding sequence is TGTGCCAGCAGCGCCCGAGCTAGCGGGGGATATACGCAGTATTTT.

This rearrangement joins TRBV9 to TRBJ2-3; TRBD1 agrees at 8 bases. The CDR3 consists of 15 residues. In germline, CDR1 is SGDLS, CDR2 YYNGEE. V dropped 2 bases and J dropped 6; count of bases not matched to a gene: 8. DNA for the CDR3: TGTGCCAGCAGCGTTTGGGCAGGGGGCGGGGATACGCAGTATTTT. As protein: CASSVWAGGGDTQYF.

This rearrangement joins TRBV9 to TRBJ2-1; tentatively, D is TRBD1 or TRBD2 (5 bases each). There are 14 residues in the CDR3. Trimming removed 0 bases from V and 9 bases from J, with 13 bases in between. The germline V gene encodes CDR1 SGDLS and CDR2 YYNGEE. CDR3 nucleotides: TGTGCCAGCAGCGTAGCGGGGCGCGAGGGTGAGCAGTTCTTC. Translated: CASSVAGREGEQFF.

The chain combines TRBV6-6 with TRBJ1-1, with D unclear. Per the germline V gene, CDR1 is MNHNY and CDR2 is SVGAGI (reference sequence). CDR3 length: 13 residues. Trimming left V 2 bases short and J 2 bases short, with 6 bases between. Here the CDR3 reads CASSYLYNTEAFF. Written as DNA, the CDR3 is TGTGCCAGCAGTTACCTCTACAACACTGAAGCTTTCTTT.

V is TRBV4-2 and J is TRBJ2-5; D call uncertain. The length of the CDR3 is 14 residues. Trimming removed 1 base at V and 5 bases at J, with 11 bases between. The germline gives CDR1 LGHNA, CDR2 YNFKEQ. This CDR3 is CASSQGMGLETQYF. The CDR3 DNA follows: TGTGCCAGCAGCCAAGGTATGGGTTTGGAGACCCAGTACTTC.

This clone was seen only a few times. This chain links TRBV7-9 with TRBJ2-7, with TRBD1 matching over 9 bases. This CDR3 has 16 amino acids. The junction had 10 bases not matched to a gene; V was cut back by 2 bases and J by 5 bases. In germline, CDR1 is SEHNR, CDR2 FQNEAQ (reference sequence). CDR3 in amino acids: CASSLFGTGLSNEQYF. As DNA, the CDR3 is TGTGCCAGCAGCTTATTTGGGACAGGGCTGTCCAACGAGCAGTACTTC.

The V gene is TRBV6-5, the J gene TRBJ1-1; D not resolved. Trimming removed 0 bases from V and 5 bases from J, with 10 bases in between. The CDR3 spans 14 residues. CDR1 and CDR2 (germline): MNHEY, SVGAGI. The chain's CDR3 is CASSYSELWTEAFF. CDR3 in DNA: TGTGCCAGCAGTTACTCTGAATTGTGGACTGAAGCTTTCTTT.

The V call is TRBV5-4, the J call TRBJ2-7, with 11 positions matching TRBD1. The CDR3 runs 16 residues. Germline loops: CDR1 SGHNT, CDR2 YYREEE (reference sequence). Trimming took 3 bases from V and 5 from J; bases not matched to a gene: 10. CDR3 coding DNA: TGTGCCAGCAGCTCACCCGGGACAGGGGGTTGGGACGAGCAGTACTTC. Translating it yields CASSSPGTGGWDEQYF.

The chain combines TRBV19 with TRBJ1-2; possible D gene TRBD1, 6 bases. CDR1 is LNHDA, CDR2 SQIVND, per germline (reference sequence). V was trimmed by 4 bases and J by 1 base, leaving 13 bases between them. The CDR3 totals 15 residues. The CDR3 protein is CASSTLFRGNYGYTF. The CDR3 region has the DNA TGTGCCAGTAGTACACTCTTCAGGGGTAACTATGGCTACACCTTC.